The 3 T cell receptor beta chains below were found in one sample sequenced in a study of Ad26.COV2.S vaccination and SARS-CoV-2 variants. Profiling relied on immunoSEQ multiplex PCR, and the TCRdb table lists in-frame clones only, not all of them. The sample includes 300,000 to 350,000 clones, 85% to 90% of them seen just once. Treatment specified: roughly 18 received Ad26.COV2.S at low or high dose, single or two shots; 5 received placebo; per-sample allocation not given. Day 63 following the first vaccine or placebo injection was when the samples were taken. The sequenced sample was peripheral blood, obtained in a trial of Ad26.COV2.S vaccine versus placebo. The source of these receptors is a person between 18 and 59 years old who received the Ad26.COV2.S COVID-19 vaccine or a placebo.

The V and J genes are TRBV29-1 and TRBJ2-1; D not resolved. Germline V gives CDR1 SQVTM, CDR2 ANQGSEA. V lost 3 bases, J lost 8 bases, and 11 bases lay in between. The CDR3 is made up of 12 amino acids. CDR3 in amino acids: CSVDMWDYEQFF. The CDR3 bases are TGCAGCGTTGATATGTGGGATTATGAGCAGTTCTTC.

The chain links TRBV6-6 to TRBJ2-3, with TRBD2 identical over 13 bases. The junction had 3 bases not matched to a gene; V was cut back by 2 bases and J by 4 bases. This CDR3 comprises 16 residues. The germline CDR1 and CDR2 sequences are MNHNY and SVGAGI (reference sequence). For the CDR3, the DNA is TGTGCCAGCAGTTACCCACTAGCGGGGGGGGCAGATACGCAGTATTTT. Protein product: CASSYPLAGGADTQYF.

The V gene is TRBV5-1, the J gene TRBJ2-1; TRBD2 matches at 11 bases. The CDR3 consists of 17 residues. Germline V lookup: CDR1 SGHRS, CDR2 YFSETQ. V lost 3 bases and J lost 5; bases outside the gene matches: 10. The CDR3 sequence is CASSSMVTSGADNEQFF. The DNA for the CDR3 is TGCGCCAGCAGCTCCATGGTGACTAGCGGGGCCGACAATGAGCAGTTCTTC.